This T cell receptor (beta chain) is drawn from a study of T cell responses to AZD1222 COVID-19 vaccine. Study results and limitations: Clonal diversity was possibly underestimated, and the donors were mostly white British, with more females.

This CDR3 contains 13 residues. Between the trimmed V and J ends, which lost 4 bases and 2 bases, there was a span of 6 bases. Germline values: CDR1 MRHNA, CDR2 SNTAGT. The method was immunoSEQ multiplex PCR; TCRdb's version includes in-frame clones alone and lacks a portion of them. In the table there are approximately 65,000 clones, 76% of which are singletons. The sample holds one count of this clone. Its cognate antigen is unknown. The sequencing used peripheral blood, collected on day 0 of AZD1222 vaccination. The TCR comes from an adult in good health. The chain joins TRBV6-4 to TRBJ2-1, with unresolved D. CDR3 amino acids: CASSVGPYNEQFF. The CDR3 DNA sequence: TGTGCCAGCAGTGTCGGCCCCTACAATGAGCAGTTCTTC.